This T cell receptor (beta chain) originates from a study of T cell responses to AZD1222 COVID-19 vaccine (dated by TCRdb to the early 2020s). Study-wide context: A total of 233 trial participants underwent TCR sequencing, of whom roughly 210 received two doses of AZD1222 and approximately 25 received two doses of the MenACWY control vaccine. Trial participants were enrolled into age subgroups of 18-55, 56-69 and 70-plus years, which contained about 150, 28 and 57 TCR-sequenced participants, respectively.

The sample's time point label, decoded: baseline before first vaccination. Read against the paper, the sample's treatment or condition label means: meningococcal conjugate vaccine given as trial control. Samples from vaccinated people were obtained from the UK trials COV001 and COV002, which included a single-blind randomized controlled phase 2/3 trial of AZD1222 (ChAdOx1 nCoV-19) in healthy adults. For TCRbeta chain sequencing, PBMC samples from trial participants were taken at day 0 and at day 28 after the second dose. Regarding this clone: What antigen it recognizes has not been identified. Per-nucleotide qualities are absent, and no much larger clonotype sits a single base away.

The junction carries 16 bases between V and J, which are trimmed by 4 bases and 0 bases respectively. CDR1 and CDR2 were assigned from the germline V gene as KGHSH and LQKENI. From its cysteine to its phenylalanine, the CDR3 spans 18 amino acids. Only the CDR3 portion is preserved as DNA: 54 bases, with reading frame beginning at the first base. The CDR3 regions of human TCRbeta chains were analyzed by immunosequencing. On the authors' methods: TCRs in the repertoires were compared against a reference library of SARS-CoV-2-specific TCRs that had been generated with the MIRA antigen-specificity platform. Breadth meant the fraction of unique TCRs that were SARS-CoV-2-associated, whereas depth meant the fraction of total T cells that were SARS-CoV-2-associated. Using the MIRA data, each spike-specific TCR was assigned both to the spike region to which the TCR was reactive and to a CD4 or CD8 class. Log10-transformed breadth and depth values were compared by one-way ANOVA with Sidak's multiple comparisons tests. This is the immuneACCESS table as TCRdb keeps it, with only in-frame sequences that have V and J called. A part of the clones is gone; compared with another copy, unresolved V genes explain less than half, and the rest is unexplained. Clone size and the V and J calls come from that table; the DNA yielded D and trimming. Counted in this sample were roughly 80,000 clones; roughly 88% of them appeared once. The ten largest clones take up roughly 4.5% of the sample.

Beyond this particular receptor, the publication reports: Reportedly, close to half of the unique spike-specific TCRs recognized epitopes lying outside the regions that are mutated in the B.1.351 and B.1.1.7 variants. Because no day 14 peak-response samples were available, the repertoires could be characterized only after the peak T cell response. Conclusions about previously exposed vaccinees are limited because only a handful of AZD1222 recipients were SARS-CoV-2 seropositive at baseline. Vaccine-associated CD4 TCRs spanned the whole spike protein, with dominant responses in regions 160-218 and 743-854. Participants were mostly white British and included more females than males, and it was suggested by the authors that clonal diversity may have been underestimated. The 56-69-year group was small, and its depth increase did not reach significance, likely because of low power. After two AZD1222 doses, spike-specific TCR breadth and depth were significantly higher than at day 0 and than in MenACWY recipients.

Sequences were derived from peripheral blood, sampled on day 0 of MenACWY control vaccination. This sequence originates from an adult in good health. This sequence uses TRBV18 and TRBJ2-6; TRBD2 is a possible D gene, resting on 5 matching bases. The CDR3 reads as follows: CASSQQLKGSSGANVLTF. The base sequence is TGTGCCAGCTCACAACAACTGAAAGGGAGCTCTGGGGCCAACGTCCTGACTTTC.